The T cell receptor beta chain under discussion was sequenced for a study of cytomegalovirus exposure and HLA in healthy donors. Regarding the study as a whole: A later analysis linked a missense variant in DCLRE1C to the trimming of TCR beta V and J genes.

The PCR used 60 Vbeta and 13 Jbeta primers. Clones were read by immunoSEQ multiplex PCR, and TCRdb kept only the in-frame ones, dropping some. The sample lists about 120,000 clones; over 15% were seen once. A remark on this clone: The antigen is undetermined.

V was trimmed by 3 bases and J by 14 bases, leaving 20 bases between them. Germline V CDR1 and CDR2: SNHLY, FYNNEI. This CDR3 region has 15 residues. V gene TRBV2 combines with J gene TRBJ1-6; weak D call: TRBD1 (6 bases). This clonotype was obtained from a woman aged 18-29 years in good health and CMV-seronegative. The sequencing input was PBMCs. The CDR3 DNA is TGTGCCAGCAGTGACTCGCAGGGGCCGTCCAGGGCCCTCCACTTT. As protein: CASSDSQGPSRALHF.